Listed below are T cell receptor beta chains from one sample, sequenced in a study of blood T cell repertoires in COVID-19. Assay: immunoSEQ multiplex PCR; the TCRdb copy retains only in-frame clones and omits some. The table shows 300,000 to 350,000 clones, with 90% occurring only once. Sequencing used PBMCs or T cells enriched from blood (not recorded which). The receptors come from a woman aged 30 to 39 who had been exposed to COVID-19. CDR3s include the opening cysteine and the closing phenylalanine or tryptophan. D genes are given only for firm matches. Clone sizes are given selectively: once, few, many, or a class where the clone is expanded.

>TRBD2|TRBV5-1|once|TRBJ2-7
CASSSRTSGGPTYEQYF
TGCGCCAGCAGCTCCAGGACTAGCGGGGGCCCTACCTACGAGCAGTACTTC
>TRBD1|TRBV18|.|TRBJ1-2
CASSPRTGGDGYTF
TGTGCCAGCTCACCTCGGACAGGGGGGGACGGCTACACCTTC
>TRBD1|TRBV30|.|TRBJ1-5
CAWSPTGTGFNQPQHF
TGTGCCTGGAGTCCTACCGGGACAGGGTTCAATCAGCCCCAGCATTTT
>TRBD1|TRBV4-3|.|TRBJ1-5
CASSQEVGQGTQPQHF
TGCGCCAGCAGCCAAGAGGTGGGACAGGGAACTCAGCCCCAGCATTTT
>TRBD1|TRBV2|.|TRBJ1-5
CASSRDRGSNQPQHF
TGTGCCAGCAGTAGGGACAGGGGTAGCAATCAGCCCCAGCATTTT
>TRBD1|TRBV5-6|once|TRBJ2-3
CASSGRDRGDTQYF
TGTGCCAGCAGCGGCCGGGACAGAGGGGATACGCAGTATTTT
>.|TRBV29-1|once|TRBJ2-6
CSVEGGSGANVLTF
TGCAGCGTTGAAGGCGGCTCTGGGGCCAACGTCCTGACTTTC
>.|TRBV11-2|.|TRBJ2-7
CASSLGQGFSYEQYF
TGTGCCAGCAGCTTAGGTCAGGGCTTCTCCTACGAGCAGTACTTC
>TRBD2|TRBV5-6|.|TRBJ2-1
CASSPPGRGVYNEQFF
TGTGCCAGCAGCCCCCCGGGGCGGGGGGTCTACAATGAGCAGTTCTTC
>.|TRBV11-2|.|TRBJ1-5
CASSLGTGNQPQHF
TGTGCCAGCAGCTTAGGGACAGGCAATCAGCCCCAGCATTTT
>TRBD1|TRBV11-2|.|TRBJ2-7
CASSPGTGYEQYF
TGTGCCAGCAGCCCCGGGACAGGCTACGAGCAGTACTTC
>TRBD2|TRBV4-3|.|TRBJ2-5
CASSQDRLAGGWTQYF
TGCGCCAGCAGCCAAGATAGGCTAGCGGGGGGGTGGACCCAGTACTTC
>.|TRBV11-2|few|TRBJ2-7
CASSFDRPYEQYF
TGTGCCAGCAGCTTTGACAGACCCTACGAGCAGTACTTC
>TRBD1|TRBV10-3|.|TRBJ1-3
CAISESGTGVDTIYF
TGTGCCATCAGTGAGAGCGGGACAGGAGTAGACACCATATATTTT
>.|TRBV5-1|once|TRBJ1-2
CASSLPGSNYGYTF
TGCGCCAGCAGCCTCCCGGGATCTAACTATGGCTACACCTTC
>.|TRBV5-4|.|TRBJ2-3
CASSSDGGRDTQYF
TGTGCCAGCAGCTCGGACGGCGGGCGGGATACGCAGTATTTT
>.|TRBV7-2|.|TRBJ1-1
CASSPWEGEAFF
TGTGCCAGCAGCCCCTGGGAGGGTGAAGCTTTCTTT
>.|TRBV3-1/TRBV3-2|many|TRBJ2-7
CASSQGRGYEQYF
TGTGCCAGCAGCCAGGGCAGGGGCTACGAGCAGTACTTC
>.|TRBV19|.|TRBJ1-6
CASQATDLVNSPLHF
TGTGCCAGCCAGGCGACGGACTTAGTCAATTCACCCCTCCACTTT
>.|TRBV6-5|.|TRBJ1-3
CASSYSEGTGNTIYF
TGTGCCAGCAGTTACTCAGAGGGAACCGGAAACACCATATATTTT
>.|TRBV5-1|.|TRBJ1-1
CASSVGTSLSNTEAFF
TGCGCCAGCAGCGTCGGGACATCGCTCTCGAACACTGAAGCTTTCTTT
>.|TRBV9|.|TRBJ2-7
CASSVGQGVGYEQYF
TGTGCCAGCAGCGTAGGGCAGGGCGTAGGCTACGAGCAGTACTTC